This T cell receptor beta chain was profiled in a study of glioma-infiltrating T cells after dendritic cell vaccination. Study details: Autologous tumor lysate was loaded overnight onto monocyte-derived dendritic cells grown approximately 7 days with IL-4 and GM-CSF. Dendritic cell vaccine was injected intradermally three times, biweekly.

CDR1 and CDR2 from the germline V gene are SEHNR and FQNEAQ (reference sequence). The trim removed 4 bases at V and 6 bases at J, leaving 8 bases unmatched. This CDR3 spans 16 amino acids. The PCR used 60 V beta and 13 J beta primers. Some clones are missing from TCRdb's copy, which holds only in-frame ones; the method was immunoSEQ multiplex PCR. The data show 30,000 to 40,000 clones, 70% to 85% seen once. The sequences come from blood, collected before dendritic cell vaccination. The gene calls are TRBV7-9 and TRBJ2-5; 13 bases agree with TRBD2. The TCR sequence derives from a human donor with glioblastoma. CDR3 sequence reads: CASSSPGLAGIQTQYF. The CDR3 DNA is TGTGCCAGCAGCTCCCCGGGACTAGCGGGGATCCAGACCCAGTACTTC.